The rows below give T cell receptor beta chains drawn from one sample of a study of blood T cell repertoires in COVID-19. Repertoires were generated with immunoSEQ multiplex PCR, while TCRdb's copy carries only in-frame clones and drops some. The profile shows 70,000 to 95,000 clones, 85% to 95% of them singletons. Material: peripheral blood. These receptors were obtained from an older woman with active COVID-19. Both conserved end residues are trimmed from each CDR3. D genes are given only for firm matches.

J: TRBJ1-5
V: TRBV6-1
D: .
CDR3: ASSEQAYSNQPQH

J: TRBJ2-3
V: TRBV29-1
D: .
CDR3: SVVTGRTDTQY

J: TRBJ2-3
V: TRBV18
D: .
CDR3: ASSPRQASTDTQY

J: TRBJ2-5
V: TRBV5-1
D: .
CDR3: ASSKGGAGETQY

J: TRBJ2-1
V: TRBV9
D: .
CDR3: ASSVLPGEDEQF

J: TRBJ2-5
V: TRBV7-2
D: .
CDR3: ASSLGGPQETQY

J: TRBJ2-4
V: TRBV7-4
D: TRBD2
CDR3: ASSYSGGKNIQY

J: TRBJ1-6
V: TRBV19
D: TRBD1
CDR3: ATRDRGSSPLH

J: TRBJ1-3
V: TRBV19
D: .
CDR3: ASSISLGTGNTIY

J: TRBJ2-3
V: TRBV18
D: TRBD2
CDR3: ASSPPRAGGSTDTQY

J: TRBJ2-2
V: TRBV6-5
D: .
CDR3: ASSQAGELF

J: TRBJ2-2
V: TRBV5-1
D: .
CDR3: ASSSGTSTGELF

J: TRBJ2-1
V: TRBV9
D: TRBD2
CDR3: ASSVGLAGDHYSYNEQF

J: TRBJ1-2
V: TRBV5-6
D: .
CDR3: ASSFGGNYGYT

J: TRBJ1-2
V: TRBV15
D: TRBD1
CDR3: ATSRTGGYGYT

J: TRBJ2-3
V: TRBV9
D: .
CDR3: ASSVAGGPSTDTQY

J: TRBJ2-7
V: TRBV2
D: TRBD1
CDR3: ASRTGQGDYEQY

J: TRBJ2-2
V: TRBV6-1
D: .
CDR3: ASSEGAWVNTGELF

J: TRBJ2-7
V: TRBV5-1
D: TRBD1
CDR3: ASSIGDRSVDEQY

J: TRBJ2-2
V: TRBV4-3
D: TRBD2
CDR3: ASSQRQAGTSRNTGELF

J: TRBJ2-1
V: TRBV9
D: .
CDR3: ASSINMGDNEQF

J: TRBJ2-1
V: TRBV5-1
D: TRBD2
CDR3: ASSLTSGSSYNEQF

J: TRBJ1-2
V: TRBV3-1/TRBV3-2
D: .
CDR3: ASSRGDYGYT

J: TRBJ2-3
V: TRBV3-1/TRBV3-2
D: TRBD1
CDR3: ASSQRTGGAGTDTQY

J: TRBJ2-2
V: TRBV5-6
D: .
CDR3: ASSSLGSGNTGELF

J: TRBJ1-4
V: TRBV7-2
D: TRBD1
CDR3: ASSPRQGEREKLF

J: TRBJ2-4
V: TRBV6-6
D: TRBD1
CDR3: ASIRTGGNPKNIQY

J: TRBJ1-1
V: TRBV27
D: TRBD1
CDR3: ASIQGTVWGGTEAF

J: TRBJ1-1
V: TRBV20-1
D: .
CDR3: SASSGGRGNTEAF

J: TRBJ1-5
V: TRBV19
D: .
CDR3: ASSITGRQPQH

J: TRBJ2-2
V: TRBV11-1
D: .
CDR3: ASSPSAPGELF

J: TRBJ1-6
V: TRBV7-2
D: .
CDR3: ASRGASSYNSPLH

J: TRBJ1-6
V: TRBV7-2
D: .
CDR3: ASSNPGDHYNSPLH

J: TRBJ1-4
V: TRBV6-5
D: .
CDR3: ASSYGQLATNEKLF

J: TRBJ1-6
V: TRBV27
D: TRBD1
CDR3: ASSPPDRVNSPLH

J: TRBJ1-1
V: TRBV6-1
D: .
CDR3: ASSERLNTEAF

J: TRBJ1-5
V: TRBV19
D: .
CDR3: ASGGTLYSNQPQH

J: TRBJ2-2
V: TRBV9
D: TRBD2
CDR3: ASSPLGGSTGELF

J: TRBJ2-2
V: TRBV24-1
D: .
CDR3: ATSVTGGAGELF

J: TRBJ1-5
V: TRBV5-1
D: .
CDR3: ASSITGNSNQPQH

J: TRBJ1-1
V: TRBV12-5
D: .
CDR3: ASGFGSTEAF

J: TRBJ2-1
V: TRBV7-3
D: .
CDR3: ASSLTSRSTYNEQF

J: TRBJ2-1
V: TRBV15
D: .
CDR3: ATSSYSRNEQF

J: TRBJ2-7
V: TRBV5-4
D: TRBD1
CDR3: ASSIDRGSYEQY

J: TRBJ1-1
V: TRBV4-3
D: .
CDR3: ASSQDLARANTEAF

J: TRBJ2-6
V: TRBV6-1
D: TRBD2
CDR3: ASSGLAGSYSGANVLT

J: TRBJ2-7
V: TRBV4-2
D: TRBD2
CDR3: ASSQVLSGSYEQY

J: TRBJ2-5
V: TRBV19
D: TRBD2
CDR3: ASRTSGRAGETQY

J: TRBJ1-1
V: TRBV30
D: .
CDR3: ALERTPKNTEAF

J: TRBJ1-2
V: TRBV28
D: .
CDR3: ASSADRFNYGYT

J: TRBJ2-1
V: TRBV4-1
D: TRBD2
CDR3: ASSQGGSEQF

J: TRBJ2-2
V: TRBV5-6
D: TRBD1
CDR3: ASSPGTGRGTGELF